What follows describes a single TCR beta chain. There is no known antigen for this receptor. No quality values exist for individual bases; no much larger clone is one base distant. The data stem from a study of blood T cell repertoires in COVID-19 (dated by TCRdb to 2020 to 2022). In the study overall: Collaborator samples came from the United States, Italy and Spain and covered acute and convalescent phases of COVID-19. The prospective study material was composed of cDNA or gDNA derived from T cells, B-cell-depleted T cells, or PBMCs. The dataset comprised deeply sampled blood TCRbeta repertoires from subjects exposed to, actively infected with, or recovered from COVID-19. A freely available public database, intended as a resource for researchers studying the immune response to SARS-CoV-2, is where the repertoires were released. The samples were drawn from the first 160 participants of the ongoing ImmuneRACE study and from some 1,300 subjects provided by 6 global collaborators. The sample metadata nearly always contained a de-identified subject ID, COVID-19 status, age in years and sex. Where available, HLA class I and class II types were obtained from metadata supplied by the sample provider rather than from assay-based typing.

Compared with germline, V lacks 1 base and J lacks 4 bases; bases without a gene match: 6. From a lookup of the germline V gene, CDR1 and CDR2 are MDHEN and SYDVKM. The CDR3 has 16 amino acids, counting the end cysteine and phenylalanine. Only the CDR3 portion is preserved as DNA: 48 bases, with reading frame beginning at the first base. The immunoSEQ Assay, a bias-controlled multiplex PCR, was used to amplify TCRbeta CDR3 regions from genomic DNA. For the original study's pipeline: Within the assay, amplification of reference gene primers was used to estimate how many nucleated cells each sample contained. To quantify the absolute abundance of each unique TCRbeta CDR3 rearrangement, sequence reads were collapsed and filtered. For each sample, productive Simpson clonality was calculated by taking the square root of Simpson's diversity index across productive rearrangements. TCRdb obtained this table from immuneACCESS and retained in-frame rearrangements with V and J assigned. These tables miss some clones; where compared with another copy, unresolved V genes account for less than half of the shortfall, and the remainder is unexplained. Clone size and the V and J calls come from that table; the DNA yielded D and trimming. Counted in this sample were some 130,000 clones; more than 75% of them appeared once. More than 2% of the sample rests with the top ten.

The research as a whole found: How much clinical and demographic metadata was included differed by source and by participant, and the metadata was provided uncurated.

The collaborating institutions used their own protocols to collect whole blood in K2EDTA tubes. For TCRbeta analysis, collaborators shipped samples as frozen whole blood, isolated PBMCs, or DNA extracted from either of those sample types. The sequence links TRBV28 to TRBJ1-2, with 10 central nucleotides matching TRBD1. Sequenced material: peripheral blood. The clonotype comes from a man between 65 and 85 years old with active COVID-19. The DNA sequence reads TGTGCCAGCAGTTTATTAGGACAGGGGGTAGGCTATGGCTACACCTTC. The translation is CASSLLGQGVGYGYTF.